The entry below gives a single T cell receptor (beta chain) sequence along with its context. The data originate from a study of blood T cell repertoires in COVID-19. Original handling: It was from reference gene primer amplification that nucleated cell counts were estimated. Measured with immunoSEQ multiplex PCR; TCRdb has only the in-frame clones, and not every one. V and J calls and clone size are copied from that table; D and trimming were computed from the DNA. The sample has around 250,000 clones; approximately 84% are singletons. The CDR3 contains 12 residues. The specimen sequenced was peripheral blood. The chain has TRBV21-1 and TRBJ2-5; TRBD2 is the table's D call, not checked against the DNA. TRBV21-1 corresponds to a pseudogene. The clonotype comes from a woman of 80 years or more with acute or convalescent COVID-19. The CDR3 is CASSKYQETQYF. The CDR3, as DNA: TGTGCCAGCAGCAAGTATCAAGAGACCCAGTACTTC.